These T cell receptor beta chains were read from a single sample in a study of blood T cell repertoires in COVID-19. Profiling relied on immunoSEQ multiplex PCR, and the TCRdb table lists in-frame clones only, not all of them. The data hold 230,000 or so clones, with around 86% observed a single time. The sequenced sample was peripheral blood. The receptors originated from a human donor in a cohort sampled during active COVID-19. The CDR3 runs from the conserved cysteine through the conserved F or W. A D gene is named only where the DNA matches it firmly. Expanded clones are given a class, and other clones once, few, many or no size at all.

>TRBV5-1|TRBJ2-7|-|-
TGCGCCAGCAGCTTGGGGGCGGGCCCCTCTAACGAGCAGTACTTC
CASSLGAGPSNEQYF
>TRBV4-2|TRBJ2-1|TRBD2|few
TGTGCCAGCAGCCAAGAAGGAGGGACTAGCGGCAATGAGCAGTTCTTC
CASSQEGGTSGNEQFF
>TRBV18|TRBJ2-7|-|-
TGTGCCAGCTCACCACCAACGGGAGCCTACGAGCAGTACTTC
CASSPPTGAYEQYF
>TRBV3-1/TRBV3-2|TRBJ1-3|TRBD1|-
TGTGCCAGCAGCCAGACTACAGGGGGCAGAAACACCATATATTTT
CASSQTTGGRNTIYF
>TRBV29-1|TRBJ2-3|-|-
TGCAGCGTTGCGGTCTCTTGGTTGACAGATACGCAGTATTTT
CSVAVSWLTDTQYF
>TRBV20-1|TRBJ1-4|-|-
TGCAGTGCTAGCCGGAGGGAAAAACTGTTTTTT
CSASRREKLFF
>TRBV6-5|TRBJ1-5|TRBD1|-
TGTGCCAGCGGGACAGGGACGATGGGAAATCAGCCCCAGCATTTT
CASGTGTMGNQPQHF
>TRBV4-1|TRBJ2-7|TRBD1|-
TGCGCCAGCAGCCAAGTCCGGACAGGCGAGCCCTACGAGCAGTACTTC
CASSQVRTGEPYEQYF
>TRBV5-1|TRBJ2-7|TRBD2|-
TGCGCCAGCAGCTTGGGACTAGCGGGGGTCTACGAGCAGTACTTC
CASSLGLAGVYEQYF
>TRBV9|TRBJ1-4|-|-
TGTGCCAGCAGCGTAGCGACAGACACAACTAATGAAAAACTGTTTTTT
CASSVATDTTNEKLFF
>TRBV18|TRBJ1-2|TRBD1|-
TGTGCCAGCTCACCCTGGGACAGCTATGGCTACACCTTC
CASSPWDSYGYTF
>TRBV27|TRBJ2-5|-|many
TGTGCCAGCAGTTTGGGCAGCCCCCAAGAGACCCAGTACTTC
CASSLGSPQETQYF
>TRBV24-1|TRBJ2-5|-|-
TGTGCCACCAGTGATTCGACCCGACAGGACTCTTGGGAGACCCAGTACTTC
CATSDSTRQDSWETQYF
>TRBV6-2/TRBV6-3|TRBJ1-2|-|-
TGTGCCAGCGGTTACAGTTTCAGGCGCTACACCTTC
CASGYSFRRYTF
>TRBV3-1/TRBV3-2|TRBJ1-5|-|-
TGTGCCAGCAGCCAAGGGGGCCAGCCGGTTCAGCCCCAGCATTTT
CASSQGGQPVQPQHF
>TRBV4-3|TRBJ2-7|TRBD2|-
TGCGCCAGCAGCCAGGGACTAGCGGGTCCCTACGAGCAGTACTTC
CASSQGLAGPYEQYF
>TRBV28|TRBJ2-1|TRBD1|-
TGTGCCAGCAGGAGAGCACGGACAGGGGGGTTTCATGAGCAGTTCTTC
CASRRARTGGFHEQFF
>TRBV9|TRBJ2-3|-|-
TGTGCCAGCAATAGGGGGACGTTTAGCACAGATACGCAGTATTTT
CASNRGTFSTDTQYF